A single sample is the source of the 16 T cell receptor beta chains below, sequenced in a study of blood T cells in healthy people across ages. The use of a sample-barcoded 5' primer and a J-beta primer mix characterized a second PCR of 7 to 11 cycles. Using its own MiXCR run on the 5' RACE reads, TCRdb lists one record per CDR3 protein. The repertoire holds approximately 1.5 million distinct CDR3 sequences, with 40% to 45% as singletons. The specimen was blood. These receptors were collected from a woman aged 18-35 years in good health.

The sample holds a few counts of this clonotype. The chain carries TRBV18 and TRBJ1-5, with 8 bases that match TRBD1. CDR3 length: 15 amino acids. Trimming cost V 2 bases and J 5 bases; bases outside gene matches: 5. Germline values: CDR1 KGHSH, CDR2 LQKENI. This chain's CDR3 is CASSPGTGPDQPQHF. In nucleotides, the CDR3 is TGTGCCAGCTCACCAGGGACAGGACCAGATCAGCCCCAGCATTTT.

There are a few counts of this clonotype. The gene calls are TRBV7-2 and TRBJ2-7, with TRBD1 matching over 9 bases. There are 15 residues in the CDR3. Germline CDR1 SGHTA, CDR2 FQGNSA. V was clipped by 5 bases and J by 1 base; unmatched bases: 6. Written as DNA, the CDR3 is TGTGCCAGCAGCGATCGACAGGGGGTTTCCTACGAGCAGTACTTC. Translation gives CASSDRQGVSYEQYF.

The V gene is TRBV7-2, the J gene TRBJ1-5, with no clear D. V dropped 6 bases and J dropped 5 bases, with 8 bases sitting between them. From germline, CDR1 is SGHTA and CDR2 FQGNSA. The CDR3 is 12 amino acids. The CDR3 loop is CASRRKDQPQHF. CDR3 coding DNA: TGTGCCAGCAGGCGAAAGGATCAGCCCCAGCATTTT.

The chain links TRBV9 to TRBJ1-6; D is possibly TRBD1 (5 bases). Germline V gives CDR1 SGDLS, CDR2 YYNGEE. CDR3 length: 16 residues. The V gene lost 1 base and the J gene lost 8 bases, with 16 bases spanning the gap. CDR3 sequence reads: CASSVYGDGRYSPLHF. CDR3 nucleotide sequence: TGTGCCAGCAGCGTATATGGGGACGGGCGATATTCACCCCTCCACTTT.

The V gene is TRBV20-1, the J gene TRBJ2-3, with 10 nucleotides matching TRBD2. Germline V gives CDR1 DFQATT, CDR2 SNEGSKA (reference sequence). V shed 1 base and J 4 bases; nucleotides not matched to a gene: 5. The CDR3 extends over 15 amino acids. The CDR3 region has the DNA TGCAGTGCTAGAGTGGCTAGCGGGGGCTCAGATACGCAGTATTTT. Protein sequence: CSARVASGGSDTQYF.

The sample holds one count of this clonotype. V gene TRBV4-3 combines with J gene TRBJ2-3; D is uncertain. Trimming took off 2 bases at V and 5 bases at J, with 8 bases between the two ends. The CDR3 length is 13 residues. The germline V gene encodes CDR1 LGHNA and CDR2 YSLEER. In DNA, the CDR3 is TGCGCCAGCAGCCAAAGATATGGAGATACGCAGTATTTT. The encoded protein is CASSQRYGDTQYF.

The chain is built from TRBV6-1 and TRBJ2-3; TRBD2 agrees at 10 bases. The CDR3 loop spans 19 amino acids. The junction had 17 bases not matched to a gene; V was cut back by 6 bases and J by 2 bases. Germline CDR1 is MNHNS and CDR2 is SASEGT. CDR3 loop: CASSPISGSGTSATDTQYF. Here the CDR3 DNA reads TGTGCCAGCAGCCCAATTAGCGGCTCCGGGACTAGCGCCACAGATACGCAGTATTTT.

This clonotype turned up a few times. The chain combines TRBV20-1 with TRBJ1-2, with D perhaps matching TRBD1 (6 bases). The CDR3 consists of 14 residues. V gave up 5 bases and J gave up 2 bases, with 15 bases separating them. Germline assignment: CDR1 DFQATT and CDR2 SNEGSKA (reference sequence). The CDR3 here is CSAGRRDRNYGYTF. CDR3 coding DNA: TGCAGTGCTGGGCGGAGAGACAGGAACTATGGCTACACCTTC.

This clonotype came up many times. The rearrangement links TRBV12-3 or TRBV12-4 to TRBJ1-2; maybe TRBD1 (6 bases). With 5 bases removed from V and 4 bases from J, the gap between germline ends came to 11 bases. The CDR3 has 13 amino acids. The chain's CDR3 is CASSIQGFYGYTF. CDR3 coding DNA: TGTGCCAGCAGTATACAGGGTTTCTATGGCTACACCTTC.

This clonotype has a handful of counts. The V gene is TRBV5-1, the J gene TRBJ1-1, with D unclear. V was shortened by 4 bases and J by 5 bases, with 18 bases between the two germline ends. This CDR3 is 15 amino acids long. Germline V gene data show CDR1 as SGHRS and CDR2 as YFSETQ. In DNA form, the CDR3 reads TGCGCCAGCAGCCCTCCGGGTCTCCTGGGAACTGAAGCTTTCTTT. Translated: CASSPPGLLGTEAFF.

The chain recombines TRBV18 with TRBJ2-1, with TRBD1 identical over 9 bases. Looked up from germline, CDR1 is KGHSH and CDR2 is LQKENI. The junction had 8 bases not matched to a gene; V was cut back by 6 bases and J by 5 bases. CDR3 length: 15 residues. The CDR3 spells CASSPDRGFNNEQFF. In DNA form, the CDR3 reads TGTGCCAGCTCCCCGGACAGGGGATTTAACAATGAGCAGTTCTTC.

This clonotype was recorded a few times. V is TRBV10-3 and J is TRBJ1-1; no definite D call. Germline CDR1 reads ENHRY; CDR2 reads SYGVKD. Trimming removed 0 bases at V and 4 bases at J, with 12 bases between. This CDR3 has 15 residues. CDR3 region: CAISESLGFATEAFF. CDR3 DNA: TGTGCCATCAGTGAGTCGTTGGGTTTTGCCACTGAAGCTTTCTTT.

This clonotype has only a few counts. The CDR3 DNA is TGTGCTAGTGGTTTGGAGCAGAACACTGAAGCTTTCTTT. Its translation is CASGLEQNTEAFF. The chain uses TRBV12-5 and TRBJ1-1; D is ambiguous. V was pared by 1 base and J by 1 base, with 4 bases between. CDR1 and CDR2 (germline): LGHNT, FRNRAP. The CDR3 consists of 13 residues.

V and J are TRBV6-2 or TRBV6-3 and TRBJ2-5; TRBD2 agrees at 8 bases. This CDR3 comprises 15 residues. Germline V gene sequence: CDR1 MNHEY, CDR2 SVGEGT. The ends lost 2 bases at V and 2 bases at J; junction bases unmatched: 4. The CDR3 loop reads CASSYPTSGQETQYF. Written as DNA, the CDR3 is TGTGCCAGCAGTTACCCAACTAGCGGACAAGAGACCCAGTACTTC.

This chain links TRBV20-1 with TRBJ2-7; 8 bases match TRBD2. The trim removed 2 bases at V and 2 bases at J, leaving 8 bases unmatched. Germline loops: CDR1 DFQATT, CDR2 SNEGSKA (reference sequence). This CDR3 has 15 amino acids. In DNA form, the CDR3 reads TGCAGTGCTAGAAAACCGGGACTAGAACCCTACGAGCAGTACTTC. Translated: CSARKPGLEPYEQYF.

This sequence joins TRBV18 and TRBJ2-1, with a tentative D call TRBD1 (5 bases). CDR3 length equals 16 residues. Deletions cut 4 bases from V and 0 bases from J, with 13 bases between. CDR1 is KGHSH, CDR2 LQKENI, per germline. For the CDR3, the DNA is TGTGCCAGCTCACTTCTGACAGAGAGCTCCTACAATGAGCAGTTCTTC. Residues: CASSLLTESSYNEQFF.